This TCR beta chain was recorded in a study of CD8+CD57+ T cells in acquired aplastic anemia. Study-wide background: Roughly 3.2 ug was the average amount of DNA from sorted CD4+ and CD8+ cells.

Concerning this clonotype itself: Its antigen is undetermined.

The CDR3 extends over 15 amino acids. Trimming cost V 4 bases and J 5 bases; bases outside gene matches: 6. CDR1 is LNHDA, CDR2 SQIVND, per germline (reference sequence). The authors sequenced patients whose flow cytometry had shown CD8+CD57+ cell expansion. All participating patients were living with severe acquired aplastic anemia. CDR3 and TCR beta VDJ profiling relied on genomic DNA as the template. TCRdb recomputed calls from the reads with MiXCR, one row per CDR3 protein. This table has approximately 180,000 distinct CDR3 sequences, 45% to 55% appearing once. The study, taken as a whole, reports: Patients and controls had in common some 30 CD8+ CDR3 sequences. Simpson's diversity of CD8+ cells was not significantly different in patients compared with controls.

This sequence originates from a human donor with aplastic anemia. The rearrangement uses TRBV19 and TRBJ1-3; TRBD1 matches 9 bases. Sample: sorted CD4+, CD8+, or CD8+CD57+ T cells (not recorded which) from PBMCs. CDR3 DNA sequence: TGTGCCAGTAGTACCCCGGGACAGGGAAGAAACACCATATATTTT. It specifies CASSTPGQGRNTIYF.